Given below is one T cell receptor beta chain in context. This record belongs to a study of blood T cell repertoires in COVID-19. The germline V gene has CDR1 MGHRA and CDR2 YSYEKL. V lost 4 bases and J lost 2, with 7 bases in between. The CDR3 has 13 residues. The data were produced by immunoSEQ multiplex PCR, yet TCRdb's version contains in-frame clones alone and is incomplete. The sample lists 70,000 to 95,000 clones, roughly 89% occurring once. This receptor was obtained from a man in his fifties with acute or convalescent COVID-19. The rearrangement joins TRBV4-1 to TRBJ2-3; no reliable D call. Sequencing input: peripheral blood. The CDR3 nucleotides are TGCGCCAGCAGCCTGGGCCACACAGATACGCAGTATTTT. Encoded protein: CASSLGHTDTQYF.